This TCR beta chain is from a study of T cell changes during pregnancy in multiple sclerosis (dated by TCRdb to about 2019). About the investigation overall: The study looked at changes in the T cell repertoire across pregnancy in women with multiple sclerosis.

Receptor amplification or capture employed the immunoSEQ multiplex PCR assay. Held by TCRdb, this immuneACCESS table contains in-frame sequences only and omits some clones. Under half of the omission traces to an unresolved V gene where checked; the cause of the rest is unknown. The sample yields fewer than 90,000 clones; 94% were counted once. The ten largest make up 1.5% to 2% of the sample. Comments on this clone: Its antigen remains unidentified. Nothing much larger sits one base from this clone, and base qualities are not available.

From a lookup of the germline V gene, CDR1 and CDR2 are SGHDT and YYEEEE. The CDR3, cysteine through phenylalanine, is 14 amino acids long. The DNA shown is the 42-base CDR3, in frame from base 1. Trimming takes 4 bases from V and 5 bases from J, and the germline ends sit 13 bases apart. Sequencing used peripheral blood, obtained after pregnancy. This TCR derives from a female donor in good health, enrolled as a control in a pregnancy study. The chain is assembled from TRBV5-6 and TRBJ1-5, and possibly TRBD1, on 6 matching bases. The CDR3 is CASSIGQFDQPQHF. The DNA sequence is given as TGTGCCAGCAGCATCGGACAGTTTGATCAGCCCCAGCATTTT.